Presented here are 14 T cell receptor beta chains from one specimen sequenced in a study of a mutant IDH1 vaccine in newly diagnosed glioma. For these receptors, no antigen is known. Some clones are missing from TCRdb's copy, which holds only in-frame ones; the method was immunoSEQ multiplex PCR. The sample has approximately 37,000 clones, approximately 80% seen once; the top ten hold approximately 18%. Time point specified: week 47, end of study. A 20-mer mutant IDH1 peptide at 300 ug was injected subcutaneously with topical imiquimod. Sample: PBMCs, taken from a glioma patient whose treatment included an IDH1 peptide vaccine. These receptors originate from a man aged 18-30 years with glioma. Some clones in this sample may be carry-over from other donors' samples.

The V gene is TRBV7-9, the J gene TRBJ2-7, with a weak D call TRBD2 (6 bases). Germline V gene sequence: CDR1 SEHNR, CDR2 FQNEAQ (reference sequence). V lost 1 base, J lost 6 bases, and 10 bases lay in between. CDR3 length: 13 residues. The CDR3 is CASSLGGTLEQYF. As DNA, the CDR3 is TGTGCCAGCAGCTTAGGGGGGACTCTCGAGCAGTACTTC.

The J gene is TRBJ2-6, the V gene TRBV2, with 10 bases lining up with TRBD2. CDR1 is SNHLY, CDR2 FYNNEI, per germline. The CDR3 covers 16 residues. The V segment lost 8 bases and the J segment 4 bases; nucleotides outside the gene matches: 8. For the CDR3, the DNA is TGTGCCAGCTCACGGCTAGCGGGGGCGGGGGCCAACGTCCTGACTTTC. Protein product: CASSRLAGAGANVLTF. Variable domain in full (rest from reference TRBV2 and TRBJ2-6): EPEVTQTPSHQVTQMGQEVILRCVPISNHLYFYWYRQILGQKVEFLVSFYNNEISEKSEIFDDQFSVERPDGSNFTLKIRSTKLEDSAMYFCASSRLAGAGANVLTFGAGSRLTVL.

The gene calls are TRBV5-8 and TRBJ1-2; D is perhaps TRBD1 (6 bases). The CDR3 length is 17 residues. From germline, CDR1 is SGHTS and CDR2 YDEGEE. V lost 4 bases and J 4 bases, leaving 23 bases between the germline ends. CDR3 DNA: TGTGCCAGCAGCCCCGGGACACCAAAACCTACGAGCTATGGCTACACCTTC. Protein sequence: CASSPGTPKPTSYGYTF.

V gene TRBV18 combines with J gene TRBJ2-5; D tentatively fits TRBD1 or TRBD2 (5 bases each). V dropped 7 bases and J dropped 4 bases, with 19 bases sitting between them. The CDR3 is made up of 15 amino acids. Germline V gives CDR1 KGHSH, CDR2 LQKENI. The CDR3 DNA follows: TGTGCCAGCTTATCCGGGACCCCTGGGGCAGAGACCCAGTACTTC. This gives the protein CASLSGTPGAETQYF.

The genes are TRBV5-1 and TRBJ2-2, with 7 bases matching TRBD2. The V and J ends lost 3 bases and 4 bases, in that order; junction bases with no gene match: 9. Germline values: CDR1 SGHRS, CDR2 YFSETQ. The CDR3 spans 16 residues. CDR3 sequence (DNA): TGCGCCAGCAGCTCGCCCGGGGGGAGGGTCACCGGGGAGCTGTTTTTT. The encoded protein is CASSSPGGRVTGELFF.

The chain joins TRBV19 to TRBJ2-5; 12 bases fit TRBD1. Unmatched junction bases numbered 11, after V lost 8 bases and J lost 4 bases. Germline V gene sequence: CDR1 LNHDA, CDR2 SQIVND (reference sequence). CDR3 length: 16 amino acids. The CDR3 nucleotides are TGTGCCAGTCGTAGGGGACAGGGGGCGCGGGGAGAGACCCAGTACTTC. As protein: CASRRGQGARGETQYF.

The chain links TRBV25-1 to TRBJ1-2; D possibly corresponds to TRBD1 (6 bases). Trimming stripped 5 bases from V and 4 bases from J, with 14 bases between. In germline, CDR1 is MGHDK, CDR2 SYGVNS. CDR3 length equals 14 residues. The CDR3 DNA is TGTGCCAGCAGTAATACAGGGACTATCTATGGCTACACCTTC. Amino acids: CASSNTGTIYGYTF.

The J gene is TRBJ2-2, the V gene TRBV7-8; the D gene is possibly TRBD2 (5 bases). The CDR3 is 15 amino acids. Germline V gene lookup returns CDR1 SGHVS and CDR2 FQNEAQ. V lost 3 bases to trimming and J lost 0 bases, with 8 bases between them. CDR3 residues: CASSFQDSNTGELFF. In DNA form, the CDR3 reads TGTGCCAGCAGCTTCCAGGACTCGAACACCGGGGAGCTGTTTTTT.

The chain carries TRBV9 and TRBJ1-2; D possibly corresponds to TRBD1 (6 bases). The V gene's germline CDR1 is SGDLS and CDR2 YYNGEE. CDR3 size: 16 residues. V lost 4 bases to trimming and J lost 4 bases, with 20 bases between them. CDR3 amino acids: CASSPTSGVSFYGYTF. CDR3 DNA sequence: TGTGCCAGCAGCCCTACCTCAGGGGTTTCCTTCTATGGCTACACCTTC.

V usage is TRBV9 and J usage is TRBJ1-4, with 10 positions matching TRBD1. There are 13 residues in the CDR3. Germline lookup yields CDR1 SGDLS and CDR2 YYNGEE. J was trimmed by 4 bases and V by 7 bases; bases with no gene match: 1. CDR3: CASGTGVNEKLFF. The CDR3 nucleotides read TGTGCCAGCGGGACAGGGGTTAATGAAAAACTGTTTTTT. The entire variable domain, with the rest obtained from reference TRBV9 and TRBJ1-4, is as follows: DSGVTQTPKHLITATGQRVTLRCSPRSGDLSVYWYQQSLDQGLQFLIQYYNGEERAKGNILERFSAQQFPDLHSELNLSSLELGDSALYFCASGTGVNEKLFFGSGTQLSVL.

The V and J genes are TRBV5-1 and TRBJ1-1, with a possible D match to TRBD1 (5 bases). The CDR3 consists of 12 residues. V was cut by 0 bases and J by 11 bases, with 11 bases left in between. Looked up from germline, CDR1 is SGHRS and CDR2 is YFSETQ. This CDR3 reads CASSLAGVGAFF. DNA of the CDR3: TGCGCCAGCAGCTTGGCGGGGGTGGGGGCTTTCTTT. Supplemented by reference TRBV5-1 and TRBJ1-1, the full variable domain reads KAGVTQTPRYLIKTRGQQVTLSCSPISGHRSVSWYQQTPGQGLQFLFEYFSETQRNKGNFPGRFSGRQFSNSRSEMNVSTLELGDSALYLCASSLAGVGAFFGQGTRLTVV.

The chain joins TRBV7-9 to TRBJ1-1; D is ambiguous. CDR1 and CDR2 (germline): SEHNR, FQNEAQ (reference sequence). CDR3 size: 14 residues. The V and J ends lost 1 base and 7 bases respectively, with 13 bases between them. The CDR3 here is CASSLVIQPNEAFF. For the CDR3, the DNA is TGTGCCAGCAGCTTAGTGATACAGCCTAATGAAGCTTTCTTT.

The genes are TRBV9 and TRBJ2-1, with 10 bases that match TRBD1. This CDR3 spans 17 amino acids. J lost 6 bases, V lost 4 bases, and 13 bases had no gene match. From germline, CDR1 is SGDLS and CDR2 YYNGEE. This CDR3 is CASSLRVGTGVINEQFF. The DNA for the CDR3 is TGTGCCAGCAGCCTCAGGGTGGGGACAGGGGTTATCAATGAGCAGTTCTTC. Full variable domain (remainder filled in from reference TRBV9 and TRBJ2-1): DSGVTQTPKHLITATGQRVTLRCSPRSGDLSVYWYQQSLDQGLQFLIQYYNGEERAKGNILERFSAQQFPDLHSELNLSSLELGDSALYFCASSLRVGTGVINEQFFGPGTRLTVL.

The CDR3 coding sequence is TGTGCCACCAGCAGTGCCCTATGGGGCGGCTACACCTTC. Translating gives CATSSALWGGYTF. The chain joins TRBV15 to TRBJ1-2, with D possibly TRBD1 on 5 matching bases. Trimming stripped 3 bases from V and 8 bases from J, with 13 bases between. This CDR3 region has 13 residues. Per germline, CDR1 LNHNV and CDR2 YYDKDF (reference sequence).